This TCR beta chain was recorded in a study of blood T cells in healthy people across ages. Study results and limitations: Those diversity estimates obtained from one million T cells were thought to be underestimates. Per-million-T-cell TCR beta diversity fell roughly linearly with age.

Germline V gene data show CDR1 as SGHRS and CDR2 as YFSETQ. V shed 4 bases and J 5 bases; nucleotides not matched to a gene: 3. The CDR3 is 13 residues long. This clonotype was observed a handful of times. Its matching antigen is unknown. Together with a sample-barcoded 5' primer, a J-beta primer mix was included in a second PCR lasting about 7 to 11 cycles. Each cDNA was tagged by a template-switch adaptor containing 12 random nucleotides. TCRdb redid the calling of the 5' RACE reads with MiXCR, one entry per CDR3 protein. Among over 950,000 distinct CDR3 sequences, more than 30% were seen once, and the ten largest hold around 14%. The authors extracted at least 5 micrograms of total RNA per sample.

This chain links TRBV5-1 with TRBJ2-5; TRBD2 agrees at 9 bases. This receptor was obtained from a man between 18 and 29 years old in good health. The sample taken for sequencing was blood. In DNA, the CDR3 is TGCGCCAGCAGCGGGACTAGCTCCGAGACCCAGTACTTC. This sequence encodes CASSGTSSETQYF.